This entry is about one TCR beta chain. The antigen it recognizes is unknown. Qualities for individual bases were not recorded, and no much larger clone is one base off. TCRbeta CDR3 regions were amplified from genomic DNA using the immunoSEQ Assay, a bias-controlled multiplex PCR. On the study's bioinformatics: Nucleated cell counts per sample were estimated from amplification of reference gene primers within the assay. To quantify the absolute abundance of each unique TCRbeta CDR3 rearrangement, sequence reads were collapsed and filtered. For each sample, productive Simpson clonality was calculated as the square root of Simpson's diversity index across productive rearrangements. TCRdb provides this immuneACCESS table in a form limited to in-frame rearrangements. Some clones are lacking; in checked studies, under half of them reflect an unresolved V gene, and why the rest are absent is not known. From that table come the V and J calls and clone size; the DNA was used to work out D and trimming. For this sample there are around 93,000 clones; about 86% appear just once. The leading ten clones occupy over 3.5% of the sample.

The data were obtained in a study of blood T cell repertoires in COVID-19 (dated by TCRdb to the early 2020s). The study in broad terms: Samples from collaborators originated in the United States, Italy and Spain and spanned both the acute and convalescent phases of COVID-19. The prospective study material was composed of cDNA or gDNA derived from T cells, B-cell-depleted T cells, or PBMCs. The repertoires were released in a freely available public database intended as a resource for research on the immune response to SARS-CoV-2. HLA class I and class II types, where available, came from metadata supplied by the sample provider rather than from assay-based typing. Samples were obtained from the ongoing ImmuneRACE study (first 160 participants) and from 1,254 subjects provided by 6 global collaborators. The sample metadata nearly always contained a de-identified subject ID, COVID-19 status, age in years and sex. Deeply sampled blood TCRbeta repertoires from subjects exposed to, actively infected with, or recovered from COVID-19 were included in the dataset.

Including cysteine and phenylalanine, the CDR3 has 14 amino acids. The sequence is cut down to CDR3 DNA, 42 bases in frame from base 1. V ends up 4 bases short and J 5 bases short, with an unmatched junction base count of 4. The CDR1 and CDR2 encoded by the germline V gene are SGHVS and FNYEAQ. Collaborating institutions collected whole blood in K2EDTA tubes following their own protocols. For TCRbeta analysis, collaborators shipped samples as frozen whole blood, isolated PBMCs, or DNA extracted from either of those sample types. What the research found in general, with its limitations: How much clinical and demographic metadata was included differed by source and by participant, and the metadata was provided uncurated.

Material: peripheral blood. The V gene is TRBV7-6 and the J gene is TRBJ2-3; a stretch of 9 junction bases matches TRBD2. The sequence derives from a man in his 60s with acute or convalescent COVID-19. This receptor carries the CDR3 CASSWGLAGDTQYF. In nucleotides, the sequence is TGTGCCAGCAGCTGGGGACTAGCCGGAGATACGCAGTATTTT.